This T cell receptor beta chain was identified during a study of response to subunit inactivated influenza vaccine. TCRdb re-called the RT-PCR reads with MiXCR, one entry per CDR3 protein. The sample shows about 830,000 distinct CDR3 sequences, around 18% of them seen only once. The V and J ends lost 4 bases and 4 bases respectively, with 13 bases between them. The CDR3 is 15 residues long. Germline V gives CDR1 LGHNA, CDR2 YNFKEQ. This clonotype showed up just a few times. The antigen remains unidentified. Broader study findings: Each seasonal flu vaccination may recruit only limited new T cells, authors suggested.

Source: PBMCs from blood, taken roughly 5 days after vaccination. This TCR derives from a man in his fifties or sixties who received an inactivated influenza vaccine. The chain has TRBV4-2 and TRBJ1-4; weak D call: TRBD1 (5 bases). The CDR3 loop reads CASSLRGGDNEKLFF. Written as DNA, the CDR3 is TGTGCCAGCAGCCTCCGTGGGGGGGATAATGAAAAACTGTTTTTT.